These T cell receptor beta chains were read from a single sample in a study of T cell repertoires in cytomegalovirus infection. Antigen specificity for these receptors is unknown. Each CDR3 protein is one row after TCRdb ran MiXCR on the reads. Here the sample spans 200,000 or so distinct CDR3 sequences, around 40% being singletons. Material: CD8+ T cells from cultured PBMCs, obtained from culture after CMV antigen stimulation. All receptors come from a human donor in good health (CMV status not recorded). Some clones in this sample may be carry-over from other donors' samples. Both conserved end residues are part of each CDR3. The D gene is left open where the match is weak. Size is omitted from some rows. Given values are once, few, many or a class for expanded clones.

CATSRGRGSTDTQYF TGTGCCACCAGCAGAGGCAGGGGATCGACAGATACGCAGTATTTT TRBV15 . . TRBJ2-3
CASSFRGNTEAFF TGTGCCAGCAGCTTTCGGGGGAACACTGAAGCTTTCTTT TRBV7-3 . few TRBJ1-1
CASRERAGAYNEQFF TGTGCCAGCAGGGAGAGAGCGGGGGCCTACAATGAGCAGTTCTTC TRBV6-1 TRBD2 many TRBJ2-1
CVVNEQFF TGTGTTGTCAATGAGCAGTTCTTC TRBV2 . . TRBJ2-1
CASRPLAGEGTGELFF TGTGCCAGCAGGCCTCTAGCGGGGGAAGGCACCGGGGAGCTGTTTTTT TRBV11-2 TRBD2 . TRBJ2-2
CASFRRGTGELFF TGTGCCAGCTTCCGGAGGGGTACCGGGGAGCTGTTTTTT TRBV5-6 . many TRBJ2-2
CASSIGRGPNYGYTF TGTGCCAGTAGTATAGGAAGGGGACCTAACTATGGCTACACCTTC TRBV19 . . TRBJ1-2
CASSLRTVPYEQYF TGTGCCAGCAGCCTCCGGACAGTGCCCTACGAGCAGTACTTC TRBV7-8 . few TRBJ2-7
CASSPLQGRDTEAFF TGTGCCAGCAGCCCATTACAGGGGAGGGACACTGAAGCTTTCTTT TRBV11-2 TRBD1 . TRBJ1-1
CASSYSIYQPQHF TGTGCCAGCAGTTACTCTATTTACCAGCCCCAGCATTTT TRBV6-2/TRBV6-3 . few TRBJ1-5
CATSRYRVPGHSPLHF TGTGCCACCAGCCGCTACCGGGTCCCCGGTCATTCACCCCTCCACTTT TRBV15 . . TRBJ1-6
CSVSGLAEETQYF TGCAGTGTGTCAGGACTAGCGGAAGAGACCCAGTACTTC TRBV20-1 TRBD2 many TRBJ2-5
CSARARDSRNTEAFF TGCAGTGCTAGAGCCAGGGACAGTAGAAACACTGAAGCTTTCTTT TRBV20-1 TRBD1 few TRBJ1-1
CASRPPSLQGEQYF TGTGCCAGCAGGCCCCCCAGCCTACAAGGCGAGCAGTACTTC TRBV28 . . TRBJ2-7
CASSSLEAGANYGYTF TGTGCCAGCAGCTCCTTGGAGGCAGGCGCCAACTATGGCTACACCTTC TRBV7-9 . few TRBJ1-2
CASSPKSPLLYGYTF TGTGCCAGCTCACCGAAAAGCCCCCTCCTCTATGGCTACACCTTC TRBV18 . . TRBJ1-2
CASSWDFGSSYEQYF TGTGCCAGTAGTTGGGACTTCGGGAGCTCCTACGAGCAGTACTTC TRBV19 . . TRBJ2-7
CATSETSVVVDNEQFF TGTGCCACCAGTGAGACCTCGGTAGTTGTGGATAATGAGCAGTTCTTC TRBV24-1 . . TRBJ2-1
CASSLIANVYEQYF TGTGCCAGCAGCTTGATAGCGAATGTCTACGAGCAGTACTTC TRBV5-6 . few TRBJ2-7
CASSLRFGGDNEQFF TGTGCCAGCAGCTTAAGGTTCGGGGGGGACAATGAGCAGTTCTTC TRBV7-6 TRBD2 few TRBJ2-1
CASSQGPEGTGSDTQYF TGTGCCAGCAGCCAAGGCCCAGAAGGGACAGGGTCAGATACGCAGTATTTT TRBV4-2 TRBD1 few TRBJ2-3
CSARGFIGLAGGRNEQFF TGCAGTGCTAGAGGATTTATCGGGCTAGCGGGGGGTCGCAATGAGCAGTTCTTC TRBV20-1 TRBD2 . TRBJ2-1
CASLRPRSGVYNEQFF TGTGCCAGCCTTAGGCCAAGGTCGGGAGTCTACAATGAGCAGTTCTTC TRBV28 . . TRBJ2-1
CSVRPGQGHNEQFF TGCAGCGTTCGCCCCGGACAGGGACACAATGAGCAGTTCTTC TRBV29-1 TRBD1 few TRBJ2-1